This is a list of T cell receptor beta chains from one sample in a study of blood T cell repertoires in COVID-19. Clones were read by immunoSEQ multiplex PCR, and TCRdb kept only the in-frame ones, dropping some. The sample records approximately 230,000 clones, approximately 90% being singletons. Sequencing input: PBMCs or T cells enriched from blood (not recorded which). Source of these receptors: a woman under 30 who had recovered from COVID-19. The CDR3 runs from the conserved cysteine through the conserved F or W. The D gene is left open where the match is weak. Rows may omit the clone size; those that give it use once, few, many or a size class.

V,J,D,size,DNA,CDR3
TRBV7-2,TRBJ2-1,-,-,TGTGCCAGCAGCTTAGGGACAGTTTACAATGAGCAGTTCTTC,CASSLGTVYNEQFF
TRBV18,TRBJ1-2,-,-,TGTGCCAGCTCTGGGGTTCGGGGGGCCTATGGCTACACCTTC,CASSGVRGAYGYTF
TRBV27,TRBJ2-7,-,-,TGTGCCAGCAGTTTAGACAGGTCCCGCTACGAGCAGTACTTC,CASSLDRSRYEQYF
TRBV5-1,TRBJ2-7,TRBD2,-,TGCGCCAGCAGCCCGGGGGGGCCTTACGAGCAGTACTTC,CASSPGGPYEQYF
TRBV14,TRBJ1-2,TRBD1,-,TGTGCCAGCAGCCGAGACAGGGTTGGCTACACCTTC,CASSRDRVGYTF
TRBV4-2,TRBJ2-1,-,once,TGTGCCAGCAGCCCCCAGGCAGCCCCCGGGGGACTTGAGCAGTTCTTC,CASSPQAAPGGLEQFF
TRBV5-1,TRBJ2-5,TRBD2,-,TGCGCCAGCATTCAAGACCAGCGGGGTGGCGGGTCCCAGTACTTC,CASIQDQRGGGSQYF
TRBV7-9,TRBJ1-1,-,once,TGTGCCAGCAGCTTAGGACAAGCAGTGAACACTGAAGCTTTCTTT,CASSLGQAVNTEAFF
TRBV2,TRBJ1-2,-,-,TGTGCCGTCCGAGGCGGCGATGGCTACACCTTC,CAVRGGDGYTF
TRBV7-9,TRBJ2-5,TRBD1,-,TGTGCCAGCAGCTCAGTCCGACAGGGGGCAAGATCTGAGACCCAGTACTTC,CASSSVRQGARSETQYF
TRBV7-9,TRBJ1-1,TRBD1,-,TGTGCCAGCAGCTTAGGGACAGGGGGCTTAATGAACACTGAAGCTTTCTTT,CASSLGTGGLMNTEAFF
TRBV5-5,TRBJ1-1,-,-,TGTGCCAGCAGCTTGGCAGGGTCGCACACTGAAGCTTTCTTT,CASSLAGSHTEAFF
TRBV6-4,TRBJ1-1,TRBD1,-,TGTGCCAGCAGTGCGGTCGCGACAGGGGTCGTTGAAGCTTTCTTT,CASSAVATGVVEAFF
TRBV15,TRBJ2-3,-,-,TGTGCCACCAGCAGACTAGCGCGAGATACGCAGTATTTT,CATSRLARDTQYF
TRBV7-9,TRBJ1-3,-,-,TGTGCCAGCAGGGGGGCATGGTCTGGAAACACCATATATTTT,CASRGAWSGNTIYF
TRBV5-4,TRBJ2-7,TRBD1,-,TGTGCCAGCAGCCTGGGTCCCTGGGGGGGACAGGGAAAGTACGAGCAGTACTTC,CASSLGPWGGQGKYEQYF
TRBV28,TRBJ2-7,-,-,TGTGCCAGCACCGTCACGGCAGGGGCGGACTACGAGCAGTACTTC,CASTVTAGADYEQYF
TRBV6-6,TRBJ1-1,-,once,TGTGCCAGCAGTCAGGGGACTGAAGCTTTCTTT,CASSQGTEAFF
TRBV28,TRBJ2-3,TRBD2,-,TGTGCCAGCAGAACTTCTTTTGGGGGCGACCGGACTAGCGGCCTCACAGATACGCAGTATTTT,CASRTSFGGDRTSGLTDTQYF
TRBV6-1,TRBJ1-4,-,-,TGTGCCAGCAGTGAGGTCCTGAGTCCCAATGAAAAACTGTTTTTT,CASSEVLSPNEKLFF
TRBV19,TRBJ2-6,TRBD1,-,TGTGCCAGTAGTACCCGCGGACAGGGCGCCCTCTCTGGGGCCAACGTCCTGACTTTC,CASSTRGQGALSGANVLTF
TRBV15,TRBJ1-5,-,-,TGTGCCACCAGCGGCGACGCGAGGGGCAATCAGCCCCAGCATTTT,CATSGDARGNQPQHF
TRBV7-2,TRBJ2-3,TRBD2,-,TGTGCCAGCACCCTGGGACTACAGACAGATACGCAGTATTTT,CASTLGLQTDTQYF
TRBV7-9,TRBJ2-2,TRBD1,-,TGTGCCAGCAGGGGACAGTTAAACACCGGGGAGCTGTTTTTT,CASRGQLNTGELFF
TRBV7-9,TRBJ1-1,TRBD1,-,TGTGCCAGCAGCGGACAATCCGGACAGGGAGAAGGGAGGGTCAGAACTTTCTTT,CASSGQSGQGEGRVRTFF
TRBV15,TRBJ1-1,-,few,TGTGCCACCAGCGCCCGAAGGAGCGGCACTGAAGCTTTCTTT,CATSARRSGTEAFF
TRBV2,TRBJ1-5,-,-,TGTGCCAGCGTGGGGGAGGTCAATCAGCCCCAGCATTTT,CASVGEVNQPQHF
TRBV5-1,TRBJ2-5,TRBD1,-,TGCGCCAGCAGCTCCGGGACAGGGAAGGAGACCCAGTACTTC,CASSSGTGKETQYF
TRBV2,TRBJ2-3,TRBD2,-,TGTGCCAGCAGTTCCGGACTAGCTCCTTCCACAGATACGCAGTATTTT,CASSSGLAPSTDTQYF
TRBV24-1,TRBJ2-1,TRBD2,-,TGTGCCACCAGTGACACCGGACTAGCGGGAGAGCGTGAGCAGTTCTTC,CATSDTGLAGEREQFF
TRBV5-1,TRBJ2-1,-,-,TGCGCCAGCACTGGGTCCGGCAACCCGGGGGAGAATGAGCAGTTCTTC,CASTGSGNPGENEQFF
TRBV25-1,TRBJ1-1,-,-,TGTGCCAGCAGCCCCGACAGGATTAACACTGAAGCTTTCTTT,CASSPDRINTEAFF
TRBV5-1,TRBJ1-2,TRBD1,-,TGCGCCAGTGGACAGGGGGCAACGGGCTACACCTTC,CASGQGATGYTF